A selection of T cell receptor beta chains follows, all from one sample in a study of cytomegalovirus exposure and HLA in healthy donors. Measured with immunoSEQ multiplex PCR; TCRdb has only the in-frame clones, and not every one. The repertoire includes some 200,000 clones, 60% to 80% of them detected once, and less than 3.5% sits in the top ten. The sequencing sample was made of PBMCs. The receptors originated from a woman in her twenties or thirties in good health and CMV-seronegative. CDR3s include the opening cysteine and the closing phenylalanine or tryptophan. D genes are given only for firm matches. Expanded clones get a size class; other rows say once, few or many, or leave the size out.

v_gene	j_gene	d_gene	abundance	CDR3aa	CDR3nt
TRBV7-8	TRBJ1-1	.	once	CASSLGGFATEAFF	TGTGCCAGCAGCTTAGGGGGCTTTGCCACTGAAGCTTTCTTT
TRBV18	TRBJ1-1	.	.	CASSRQVPNTEAFF	TGTGCCAGCTCACGCCAGGTACCGAACACTGAAGCTTTCTTT
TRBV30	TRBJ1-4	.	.	CAWSPGVLSTNEKLFF	TGTGCCTGGAGTCCAGGGGTTCTGTCCACTAATGAAAAACTGTTTTTT
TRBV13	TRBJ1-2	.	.	CASSLDRQANYGYTF	TGTGCCAGCAGCTTAGACAGGCAAGCTAACTATGGCTACACCTTC
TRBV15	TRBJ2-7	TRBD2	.	CATSRDLAGGPHEQYF	TGTGCCACCAGCAGAGATTTAGCGGGGGGGCCGCACGAGCAGTACTTC
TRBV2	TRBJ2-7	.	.	CASSEASTPPYEQYF	TGTGCCAGCAGTGAAGCTAGCACCCCACCCTACGAGCAGTACTTC
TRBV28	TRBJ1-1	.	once	CASSPFLSGDTEAFF	TGTGCCAGCAGTCCATTCCTTTCAGGGGACACTGAAGCTTTCTTT
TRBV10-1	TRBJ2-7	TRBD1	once	CASSESGQEISEEQYF	TGCGCCAGCAGTGAGTCAGGACAGGAGATTTCGGAAGAGCAGTACTTC
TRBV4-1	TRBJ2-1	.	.	CASSQEGGSYNEQFF	TGCGCCAGCAGCCAAGAGGGGGGCTCCTACAATGAGCAGTTCTTC
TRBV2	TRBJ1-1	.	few	CASILDTNTEAFF	TGTGCCAGCATTCTGGACACGAACACTGAAGCTTTCTTT
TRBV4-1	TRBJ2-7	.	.	CASSQDARRAYEQYF	TGCGCCAGCAGCCAAGACGCCCGACGGGCCTACGAGCAGTACTTC
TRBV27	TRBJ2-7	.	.	CASSLARTYEQYF	TGTGCCAGCAGTCTCGCGAGAACCTACGAGCAGTACTTC
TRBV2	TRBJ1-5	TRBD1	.	CARGTGQSGQPQHF	TGTGCCAGGGGTACGGGACAGTCCGGCCAGCCCCAGCATTTT
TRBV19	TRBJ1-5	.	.	CASDSILVGSNQPQHF	TGTGCCAGTGACTCAATCCTAGTAGGTAGCAATCAGCCCCAGCATTTT
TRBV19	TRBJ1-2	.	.	CASDGENYGYPF	TGTGCCAGCGACGGGGAGAACTATGGCTACCCCTTC
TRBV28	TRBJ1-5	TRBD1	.	CASNLDRGRHQPQHF	TGTGCCAGCAACCTGGACAGGGGCCGCCATCAGCCCCAGCATTTT
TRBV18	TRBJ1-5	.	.	CASSPSVNQPQHF	TGTGCCAGCTCACCTTCCGTTAATCAGCCCCAGCATTTT
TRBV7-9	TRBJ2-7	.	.	CSSSLPRYEQYF	TGTTCCAGCAGCCTCCCCAGATACGAGCAGTACTTC
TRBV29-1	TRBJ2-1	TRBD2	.	CSVDGTSSFSYNEQFF	TGCAGCGTTGACGGGACTAGCAGTTTCTCCTACAATGAGCAGTTCTTC
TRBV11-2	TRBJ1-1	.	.	CASSLYSGTPNTEAFF	TGTGCCAGCAGTCTATATTCCGGGACACCGAACACTGAAGCTTTCTTT
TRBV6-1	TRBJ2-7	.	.	CASSVQTTYEQYF	TGTGCCAGCAGTGTACAGACGACCTACGAGCAGTACTTC
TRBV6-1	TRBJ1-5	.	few	CASSEVWTAFNQPQHF	TGTGCCAGCAGTGAAGTCTGGACAGCCTTCAATCAGCCCCAGCATTTT
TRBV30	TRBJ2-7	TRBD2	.	CAWSLAGAEVGEQYF	TGTGCCTGGAGTCTAGCGGGAGCGGAGGTGGGCGAGCAGTACTTC
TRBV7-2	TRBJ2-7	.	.	CASSFGRARYEQYF	TGTGCCAGCAGCTTCGGCAGGGCTCGCTACGAGCAGTACTTC
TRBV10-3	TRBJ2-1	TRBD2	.	CAISPRAAGGDEQFF	TGTGCCATCAGCCCTCGAGCCGCGGGAGGCGATGAGCAGTTCTTC
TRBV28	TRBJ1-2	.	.	CASSSRQAPKYGYTF	TGTGCCAGCAGTTCTAGACAGGCACCCAAGTATGGCTACACCTTC
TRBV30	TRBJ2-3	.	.	CAWSDYSGAGTDTQYF	TGTGCCTGGAGTGATTACTCGGGAGCCGGGACAGATACGCAGTATTTT
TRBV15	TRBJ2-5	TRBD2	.	CATSSRTGGETQYF	TGTGCCACCAGCAGCCGGACGGGGGGGGAGACCCAGTACTTC
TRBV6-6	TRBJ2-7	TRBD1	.	CASRTTGAYEQYF	TGTGCCAGCAGGACGACAGGGGCCTACGAGCAGTACTTC
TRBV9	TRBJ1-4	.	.	CASSVDRAPNEKLFF	TGTGCCAGCAGCGTAGACAGGGCCCCTAATGAAAAACTGTTTTTT
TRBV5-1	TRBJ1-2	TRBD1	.	CASSLGTGVDGYTF	TGCGCCAGCAGCTTGGGGACAGGGGTTGATGGCTACACCTTC
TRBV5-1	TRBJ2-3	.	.	CASSVSGFDSTDTQYF	TGCGCCAGCAGCGTCTCAGGGTTTGATAGCACAGATACGCAGTATTTT
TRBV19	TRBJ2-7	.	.	CASSMVADSYEQYF	TGTGCCAGTAGTATGGTAGCGGACTCCTACGAGCAGTACTTC
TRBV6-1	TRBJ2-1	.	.	CASRQGYPYNEQFF	TGTGCCAGCAGGCAGGGGTATCCTTACAATGAGCAGTTCTTC
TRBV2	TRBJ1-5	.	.	CASRREGGSSGPQHF	TGTGCCAGCAGAAGGGAGGGGGGGTCGTCGGGGCCCCAGCATTTT
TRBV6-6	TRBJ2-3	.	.	CASKRGAEPFTDTQYF	TGTGCCAGCAAGCGAGGCGCGGAACCGTTCACAGATACGCAGTATTTT
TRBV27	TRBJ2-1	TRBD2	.	CASTMNSGRAGHNEQFF	TGTGCCAGCACCATGAATAGCGGGAGGGCCGGCCATAATGAGCAGTTCTTC
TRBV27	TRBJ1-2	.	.	CASSLHMTAIYGYTF	TGTGCCAGCAGTTTACACATGACAGCTATCTATGGCTACACCTTC
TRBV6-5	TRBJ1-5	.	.	CASSVTGNNQPQHF	TGTGCCAGCAGTGTAACAGGGAACAATCAGCCCCAGCATTTT
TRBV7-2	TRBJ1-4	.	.	CASSLLTNEKLFF	TGTGCCAGCAGCTTACTGACTAATGAAAAACTGTTTTTT
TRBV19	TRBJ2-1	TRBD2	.	CASRDLWTSGGDEQFF	TGTGCCAGTAGAGATTTATGGACTAGCGGTGGCGATGAGCAGTTCTTC
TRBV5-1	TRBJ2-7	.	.	CASSFTEGVEQYF	TGCGCCAGCAGCTTTACCGAAGGGGTCGAGCAGTACTTC
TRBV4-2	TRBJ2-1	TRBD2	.	CASSRGLDGYEQFF	TGTGCCAGCAGCCGGGGACTAGACGGCTATGAGCAGTTCTTC
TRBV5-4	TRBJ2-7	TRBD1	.	CASSQGPGQGVEQYF	TGTGCCAGCAGTCAGGGGCCGGGACAGGGGGTCGAGCAGTACTTC
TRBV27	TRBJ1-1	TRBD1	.	CASSQGAWTEAFF	TGTGCCAGCAGTCAGGGGGCTTGGACTGAAGCTTTCTTT
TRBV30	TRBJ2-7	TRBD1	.	CAWDRDRGFHEQYF	TGTGCCTGGGACCGGGACAGGGGGTTTCACGAGCAGTACTTC
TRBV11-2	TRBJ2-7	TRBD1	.	CASRNENRGLVGEQYF	TGTGCCAGCAGAAACGAGAACAGGGGGCTTGTCGGCGAGCAGTACTTC
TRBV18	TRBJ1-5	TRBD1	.	CASSPGQGGYQPQHF	TGTGCCAGCTCACCGGGACAGGGAGGCTATCAGCCCCAGCATTTT